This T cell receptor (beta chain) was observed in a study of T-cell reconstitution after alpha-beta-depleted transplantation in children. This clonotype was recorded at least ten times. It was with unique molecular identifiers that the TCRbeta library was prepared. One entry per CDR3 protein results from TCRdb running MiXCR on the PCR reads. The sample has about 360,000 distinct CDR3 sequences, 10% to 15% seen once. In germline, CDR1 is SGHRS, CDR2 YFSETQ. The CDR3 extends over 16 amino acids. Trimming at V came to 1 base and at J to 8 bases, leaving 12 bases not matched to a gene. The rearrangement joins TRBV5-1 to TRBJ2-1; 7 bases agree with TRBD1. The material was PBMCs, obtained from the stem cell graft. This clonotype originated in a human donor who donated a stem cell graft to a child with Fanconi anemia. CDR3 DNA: TGCGCCAGCAGCTTGTCGCCGGGACAGTGGGACCATGAGCAGTTCTTC. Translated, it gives CASSLSPGQWDHEQFF.